The source of this T cell receptor beta chain is a study of spatial heterogeneity in lung cancer. One entry per CDR3 protein, called by TCRdb with MiXCR from the 5' RACE reads. The sample lists some 40,000 distinct CDR3 sequences, roughly 5% occurring once. This clonotype was detected ten times or more. Sample time point: sample taken at primary tumor resection. No cells were sorted before sequencing. The whole RNA sequenced was extracted from tumor, nontumor lung or frozen PBMC. A total of some 70 untreated early-stage non-small cell lung cancer patients served as donors. The sequencing here drew on PBMCs, taken at surgery. The receptor was isolated from a female donor with early-stage non-small cell lung cancer.

The CDR3 here is CASSEVGAEQFF. In DNA form, the CDR3 reads TGTGCCAGCAGTGAGGTGGGGGCTGAGCAGTTCTTC. This chain joins TRBV2 and TRBJ2-1, with D maybe TRBD1 (6 bases). Germline V gene data show CDR1 as SNHLY and CDR2 as FYNNEI. This CDR3 has 12 amino acids. V dropped 3 bases and J dropped 9 bases, with 9 bases sitting between them. Together with reference TRBV2 and TRBJ2-1, the CDR3 gives the full variable domain: EPEVTQTPSHQVTQMGQEVILRCVPISNHLYFYWYRQILGQKVEFLVSFYNNEISEKSEIFDDQFSVERPDGSNFTLKIRSTKLEDSAMYFCASSEVGAEQFFGPGTRLTVL.